The 19 T cell receptor beta chains listed next were all sequenced from one sample in a study of blood T cells in healthy people across ages. Sample-barcoded 5' priming and a J-beta primer mix drove a second PCR of roughly 7 to 11 cycles. TCRdb passed the 5' RACE reads through MiXCR, listing each CDR3 protein once. The sample has approximately 810,000 distinct CDR3 sequences; 29% are singletons. Sequencing used blood. The receptors derive from a woman older than 75 in good health.

This clonotype occurred many times. The gene calls are TRBV20-1 and TRBJ2-5, with TRBD1 matching 7 bases. The CDR3 loop spans 15 amino acids. V gave up 0 bases and J gave up 5 bases; unmatched junction bases: 9. Looked up from germline, CDR1 is DFQATT and CDR2 is SNEGSKA (reference sequence). The CDR3 spells CSARDPGVGQETQYF. The CDR3 bases are TGCAGTGCTAGAGATCCTGGTGTGGGACAGGAGACCCAGTACTTC.

A few counts support this clonotype. This rearrangement joins TRBV20-1 to TRBJ1-5; D is unclear. The ends were cut back, 2 bases at V and 1 base at J, with 3 bases in the middle. CDR1 and CDR2 from the germline V gene are DFQATT and SNEGSKA (reference sequence). This CDR3 is built from 12 residues. CDR3 coding DNA: TGCAGTGCTAGACCCAGCAATCAGCCCCAGCATTTT. This gives the protein CSARPSNQPQHF.

A word on this clonotype: One base away lies a much larger clone, so this may be a sequencing read error. V is TRBV20-1 and J is TRBJ2-7; D may match TRBD1 or TRBD2 (5 bases each). CDR3 size: 15 residues. V dropped 6 bases and J dropped 7 bases, with 25 bases sitting between them. Germline loops: CDR1 DFQATT, CDR2 SNEGSKA (reference sequence). The CDR3 here is CSATTRQGGRDEQYF. CDR3 bases: TGCAGTGCAACAACCCGGCAGGGTGGTCGGGATGAGCAGTACTTC.

This clonotype was recorded at least ten times. This sequence joins TRBV5-1 and TRBJ2-7; TRBD1 matches 9 bases. This CDR3 is 14 amino acids long. After removal of 4 bases from V and 5 bases from J, the junction contained 7 bases not matched to a gene. Germline V CDR1 and CDR2: SGHRS, YFSETQ. The CDR3 protein is CASSLSGQGHEQYF. The CDR3 DNA sequence: TGCGCCAGCAGCCTTTCGGGACAGGGCCACGAGCAGTACTTC.

Comments on this clonotype: A much larger clone lies one base from this, so it may be a read error. The gene calls are TRBV7-2 and TRBJ1-2, with D possibly matching TRBD1 (5 bases). Deletions cut 5 bases from V and 0 bases from J, with 19 bases between. Germline loops: CDR1 SGHTA, CDR2 FQGNSA. The CDR3 is made up of 17 amino acids. DNA for the CDR3: TGTGCCAGCAGCGTCCAAGGGAGGGGCCTTTCTAACTATGGCTACACCTTC. Translating it yields CASSVQGRGLSNYGYTF.

Comments on this clonotype: Just one base apart from a much larger clone, this may be a read error. This chain links TRBV2 with TRBJ1-5; D possibly corresponds to TRBD1 (5 bases). Trimming shortened V by 6 bases and J by 2 bases, and 5 bases separated the two germline ends. The germline gives CDR1 SNHLY, CDR2 FYNNEI. The CDR3 runs to 12 residues. The CDR3: CASRTGNQPQHF. In nucleotides, the CDR3 is TGTGCCAGCAGGACAGGCAATCAGCCCCAGCATTTT.

This clonotype was observed many times. This chain joins TRBV5-4 and TRBJ2-6, with D hard to call. Trimming removed 1 base from V and 0 bases from J, with 8 bases in between. The germline V gene encodes CDR1 SGHNT and CDR2 YYREEE (reference sequence). The CDR3 runs 16 residues. CDR3 nucleotides: TGTGCCAGCAGCTTGCGTCAACTCTCTGGGGCCAACGTCCTGACTTTC. Protein product: CASSLRQLSGANVLTF.

Many counts were recorded for this clonotype. The chain employs TRBV14 and TRBJ1-2, with a possible D match to TRBD1 (5 bases). Germline V lookup: CDR1 SGHDN, CDR2 FVKESK. The CDR3 extends over 14 amino acids. Trimming pared 0 bases from V and 3 bases from J, leaving 8 bases between. Written as DNA, the CDR3 is TGTGCCAGCAGCCAAGACGGAGGGGACTATGGCTACACCTTC. This gives the protein CASSQDGGDYGYTF.

This clonotype was seen more than once but under ten times. The chain couples TRBV20-1 to TRBJ2-3; D might be TRBD2 (6 bases). From germline, CDR1 is DFQATT and CDR2 SNEGSKA (reference sequence). CDR3 length: 12 residues. Deletions cut 7 bases from V and 6 bases from J, with 14 bases between. This CDR3 is CSGGGEADTQYF. The CDR3 DNA is TGCAGTGGGGGCGGGGAGGCTGATACGCAGTATTTT.

This clonotype came up many times. The genes are TRBV10-3 and TRBJ1-2; no reliable D call. Trimming stripped 3 bases from V and 6 bases from J, with 8 bases between. Germline-derived CDR1 and CDR2 are ENHRY and SYGVKD. This CDR3 is 12 amino acids long. The CDR3 sequence is CAISDYNHGYTF. CDR3 sequence (DNA): TGTGCCATCAGTGACTACAACCATGGCTACACCTTC.

The V gene is TRBV15, the J gene TRBJ1-2, with D tentatively TRBD1 (5 bases). V was clipped by 0 bases and J by 4 bases, with 9 bases between them. Germline loops: CDR1 LNHNV, CDR2 YYDKDF (reference sequence). CDR3 length equals 14 residues. Here the CDR3 reads CATSREEGPYGYTF. The CDR3 coding sequence is TGTGCCACCAGCAGAGAGGAGGGACCCTATGGCTACACCTTC. The full variable domain, in which reference TRBV15 and TRBJ1-2 provide the parts outside the CDR3, is DAMVIQNPRYQVTQFGKPVTLSCSQTLNHNVMYWYQQKSSQAPKLLFHYYDKDFNNEADTPDNFQSRRPNTSFCFLDIRSPGLGDTAMYLCATSREEGPYGYTFGSGTRLTVV.

This clonotype was observed many times. The V call is TRBV6-2 or TRBV6-3, the J call TRBJ2-7, with D perhaps matching TRBD2 (5 bases). Germline V lookup: CDR1 MNHEY, CDR2 SVGEGT. There are 12 residues in the CDR3. Trimming took off 6 bases at V and 3 bases at J, with 9 bases between the two ends. In DNA form, the CDR3 reads TGTGCCAGCAGCTCTAGCCTCTACGAGCAGTACTTC. As protein: CASSSSLYEQYF.

This clonotype has just a few counts. The V and J genes are TRBV12-3 or TRBV12-4 and TRBJ2-3, with D possibly matching TRBD1 (7 bases). This CDR3 region has 15 residues. V was clipped by 7 bases and J by 3 bases, with 17 bases between them. The CDR3 region is CASTQGGERTDTQYF. CDR3 bases: TGTGCCAGCACCCAGGGGGGAGAGCGAACAGATACGCAGTATTTT.

DNA of the CDR3: TGTGCCAGCATAACTAGCGGGGGTGGCAATGAGCAGTTCTTC. It is translated as CASITSGGGNEQFF. The chain has TRBV6-2 or TRBV6-3 and TRBJ2-1; 11 bases align to TRBD2. Germline values: CDR1 MNHEY, CDR2 SVGEGT. There are 14 residues in the CDR3. The junction had 5 bases not matched to a gene; V was cut back by 7 bases and J by 6 bases.

This clonotype showed up many times. V and J are TRBV20-1 and TRBJ2-1, with 9 bases that match TRBD2. The CDR3 covers 14 residues. The J segment lost 2 bases and the V segment lost 3 bases, leaving 2 bases of the junction unmatched. CDR1 and CDR2 (germline): DFQATT, SNEGSKA (reference sequence). Written as DNA, the CDR3 is TGCAGTGCTAGGGTAGCGGGGGCCTACAATGAGCAGTTCTTC. This codes for CSARVAGAYNEQFF.

At least ten counts were recorded for this clonotype. The chain recombines TRBV28 with TRBJ2-7; D is uncertain. Per germline, CDR1 MDHEN and CDR2 SYDVKM. Trimming removed 7 bases at V and 0 bases at J, with 10 bases between. The CDR3 spans 13 residues. CDR3 in amino acids: CASTSTSSYEQYF. The DNA of the CDR3 is TGTGCCAGCACTTCAACGAGCTCCTACGAGCAGTACTTC.

This chain's CDR3 is CASTFDRNTEAFF. For the CDR3, the DNA is TGTGCCAGCACCTTTGACAGGAACACTGAAGCTTTCTTT. The chain links TRBV5-4 to TRBJ1-1, with a tentative D call TRBD1 (5 bases). This CDR3 is 13 amino acids long. The germline V gene has CDR1 SGHNT and CDR2 YYREEE (reference sequence). V was clipped by 6 bases and J by 1 base, with 10 bases between them.

In its sample, this clonotype was seen many times. Here the CDR3 reads CASSLVAGMGNNEQFF. The CDR3 nucleotides are TGCGCCAGCAGCTTGGTAGCGGGGATGGGGAACAATGAGCAGTTCTTC. The chain employs TRBV5-1 and TRBJ2-1; 8 bases agree with TRBD2. J was trimmed by 5 bases and V by 0 bases; bases with no gene match: 7. This CDR3 spans 16 amino acids. CDR1 and CDR2 from the germline V gene are SGHRS and YFSETQ.

This clonotype was seen a handful of times. The chain couples TRBV12-3 or TRBV12-4 to TRBJ1-1; D possibly corresponds to TRBD1 (6 bases). V shed 3 bases and J shed 10 bases, with 12 bases lying between them. This CDR3 region has 12 residues. CDR3 coding DNA: TGTGCCAGCAGTTTCCCGGGGGCCCGAGCTTTCTTT. Amino acids: CASSFPGARAFF.